This T cell receptor beta chain was identified in a study of beta chain features in type 1 diabetes. Broader study findings: TCRB CDR3s were moderately but significantly shorter in Type 1 diabetes patients in all four CD4+ subsets. Naive, central memory and regulatory TCRB repertoires appeared more similar among patients than healthy donors.

The sample holds a few counts of this clone. Its antigen is undetermined. The CDR3 is made up of 12 amino acids. The germline V gene encodes CDR1 SNHLY and CDR2 FYNNEI. With 6 bases removed from V and 0 bases from J, the gap between germline ends came to 5 bases. cDNA synthesis used the whole RNA isolate, giving expressed TCRB sequences. Assay used: immunoSEQ multiplex PCR; TCRdb lists only in-frame clones, some missing. This sample has roughly 300,000 clones, with approximately 9.9% found just once. The chain uses TRBV2 and TRBJ2-5; D gene unclear. This clonotype was sampled from a young man with type 1 diabetes. Material for sequencing was central memory CD4+ T cells from blood. The CDR3 DNA is TGTGCCAGCAGCCTGGACCAAGAGACCCAGTACTTC. It encodes CASSLDQETQYF.